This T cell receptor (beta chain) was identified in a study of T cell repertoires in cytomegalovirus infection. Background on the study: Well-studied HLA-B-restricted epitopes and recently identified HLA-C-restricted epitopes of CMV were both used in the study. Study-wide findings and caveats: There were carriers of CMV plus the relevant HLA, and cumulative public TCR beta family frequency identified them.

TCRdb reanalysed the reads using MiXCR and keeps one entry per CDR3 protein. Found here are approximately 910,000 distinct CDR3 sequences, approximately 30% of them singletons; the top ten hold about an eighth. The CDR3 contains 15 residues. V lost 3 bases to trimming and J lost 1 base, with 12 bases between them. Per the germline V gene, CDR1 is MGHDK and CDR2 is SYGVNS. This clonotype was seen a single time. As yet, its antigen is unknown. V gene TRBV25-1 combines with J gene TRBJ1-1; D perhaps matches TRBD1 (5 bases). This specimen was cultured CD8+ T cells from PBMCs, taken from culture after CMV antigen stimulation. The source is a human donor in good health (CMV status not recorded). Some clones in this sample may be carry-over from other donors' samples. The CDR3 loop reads CASSEMLGQNTEAFF. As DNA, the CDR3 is TGTGCCAGCAGTGAGATGCTCGGACAGAACACTGAAGCTTTCTTT.